A selection of T cell receptor beta chains follows, all from one sample in a study of memory CD4+ T cells and cytomegalovirus serostatus. Profiling relied on immunoSEQ multiplex PCR, and the TCRdb table lists in-frame clones only, not all of them. This table holds tens of thousands of clones, over 60% found once. Sequencing input: memory CD4+ T cells from blood. These receptors all come from an adult in good health and CMV-seropositive. Both conserved end residues are part of each CDR3. The D gene is left open where the match is weak.

V,D,J,CDR3
TRBV5-1,TRBD2,TRBJ2-3,CASSLAVAGGTTDTQYF
TRBV6-1,NA,TRBJ1-1,CASSEEGRQAFF
TRBV5-4,NA,TRBJ2-1,CASSPRASHDNEQFF
TRBV7-9,TRBD1,TRBJ1-2,CASSLELGRGYYGYTF
TRBV6-6,TRBD2,TRBJ2-1,CASSYSVAGNEQFF
TRBV7-9,NA,TRBJ1-2,CASSRGEGQSCTF
TRBV7-2,NA,TRBJ2-7,CASSLDPPATYEQYF
TRBV7-3,TRBD1,TRBJ2-5,CASSLRGTGIQETQYF
TRBV7-9,NA,TRBJ1-2,CASMRMGASGYTF
TRBV5-1,NA,TRBJ1-1,CASRRGQTEAFF
TRBV5-1,NA,TRBJ1-1,CASSPIGGPEAFF
TRBV7-2,TRBD1,TRBJ1-6,CASSLGQTGGPYNSPLHF
TRBV4-1,NA,TRBJ1-4,CASSQEGGAGDYNEKLFF
TRBV4-3,NA,TRBJ1-3,CASSLGGSGNTIYF
TRBV15,TRBD1,TRBJ1-5,CATSPAGTGRNQPQHF
TRBV29-1,NA,TRBJ1-1,CSVEGQGLNTEAFF
TRBV7-2,NA,TRBJ1-6,CASSSNNSPLHF
TRBV18,NA,TRBJ1-4,CASSPPVVGEKLFF
TRBV28,NA,TRBJ2-1,CASRSGGAGFDEQFF
TRBV5-1,TRBD1,TRBJ1-6,CASSLGGQGNNSPLHF
TRBV10-3,NA,TRBJ1-2,CAISGQANYGYTF
TRBV5-4,TRBD1,TRBJ1-2,CASSFNRRQGNYGYTF
TRBV2,TRBD2,TRBJ2-2,CASRVAGPELFF
TRBV7-8,NA,TRBJ1-2,CASSLLGNYGYTF
TRBV29-1,NA,TRBJ1-5,CSVGREGNQPQHF
TRBV7-9,NA,TRBJ2-1,CASSLGDWTGEQFF
TRBV7-2,NA,TRBJ1-1,CASSLGGGDTEAFF
TRBV7-2,NA,TRBJ1-2,CASSLRADTDGYTF
TRBV5-1,NA,TRBJ1-1,CASSLVAISNTEAFF
TRBV12-5,NA,TRBJ2-3,CASGLVGWTDTQYF
TRBV7-6,NA,TRBJ1-1,CASSPQRAFSEAFF
TRBV2,NA,TRBJ2-7,CATTITRVSSYEQYF
TRBV7-7,NA,TRBJ2-5,CASSFGRDGTQYF
TRBV6-6,NA,TRBJ1-5,CASTTTVAGSNQPQHF
TRBV19,TRBD2,TRBJ2-3,CASSPTTSGITDTQYF
TRBV14,TRBD1,TRBJ1-5,CASSLGGVNQPQHF
TRBV9,NA,TRBJ1-3,CASSGRTAGNTIYF
TRBV29-1,TRBD1,TRBJ1-1,CSAGTANTEAFF
TRBV30,TRBD1,TRBJ1-2,CAWSPTGVGGGYTF
TRBV7-2,TRBD2,TRBJ2-7,CASSLSGDSYEQYF
TRBV11-3,TRBD2,TRBJ2-1,CASSLGAGGLDEQFF
TRBV6-1,NA,TRBJ1-5,CASSGLEDNQPQHF
TRBV5-6,NA,TRBJ1-1,CASSLVPGKNTEAFF
TRBV4-2,NA,TRBJ2-5,CASSQENGGPQETQYF
TRBV6-5,TRBD1,TRBJ1-6,CASSRQGPNSPLHF
TRBV6-6,NA,TRBJ2-7,CASSQAGNEQYF
TRBV5-8,NA,TRBJ2-1,CASSFRHGSYNEQFF
TRBV4-3,NA,TRBJ1-1,CASSQDGRGTEAFF
TRBV10-2,NA,TRBJ2-7,CASQTGSTYEQYF
TRBV18,NA,TRBJ1-4,CASSVTGQNEKLFF
TRBV9,NA,TRBJ2-1,CASSVGQGGNEQFF